This T cell receptor (beta chain) was obtained from a study of spatial heterogeneity in lung cancer. About the study: Each unique TCR and UMI combination was seen more than ten times on average in raw reads.

V lost 5 bases to trimming and J lost 6 bases; unmatched junction nucleotides: 13. CDR1 and CDR2 from the germline V gene are MNHEY and SMNVEV (reference sequence). The CDR3 is made up of 16 amino acids. TCRdb re-called the 5' RACE reads through MiXCR, storing one row per CDR3 protein. The table has about 50,000 distinct CDR3 sequences, 7.5% to 9% seen once; the top ten hold about 13%. This clonotype appeared many times. Described time point: sample taken at primary tumor resection. Whole RNA, which was extracted from tumor, nontumor lung tissue or frozen PBMC, was sequenced without any cell sorting. The chain has TRBV27 and TRBJ2-3; 8 bases are shared with TRBD1. The material sequenced was PBMCs, taken at surgery. The origin of this receptor is a female donor with early-stage non-small cell lung cancer. The CDR3 nucleotides are TGTGCCAGCAGTCCCTATCCCCAGGGGGCAGCCGATACGCAGTATTTT. It yields the protein CASSPYPQGAADTQYF.